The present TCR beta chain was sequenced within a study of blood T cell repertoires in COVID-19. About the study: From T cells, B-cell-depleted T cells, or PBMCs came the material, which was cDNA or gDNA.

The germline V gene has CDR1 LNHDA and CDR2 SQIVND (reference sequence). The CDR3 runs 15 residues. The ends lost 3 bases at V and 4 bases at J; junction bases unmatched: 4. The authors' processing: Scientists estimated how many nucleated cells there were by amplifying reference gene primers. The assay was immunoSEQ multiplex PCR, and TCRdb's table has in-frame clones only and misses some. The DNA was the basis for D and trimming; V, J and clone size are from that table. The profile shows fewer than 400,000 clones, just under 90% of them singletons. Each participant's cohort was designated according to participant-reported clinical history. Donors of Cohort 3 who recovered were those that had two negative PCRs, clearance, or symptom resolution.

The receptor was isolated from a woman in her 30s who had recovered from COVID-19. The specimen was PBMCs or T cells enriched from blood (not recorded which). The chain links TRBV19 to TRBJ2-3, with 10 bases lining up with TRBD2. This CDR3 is CASSMGLALADTQYF. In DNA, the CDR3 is TGTGCCAGTAGTATGGGACTAGCGCTAGCAGATACGCAGTATTTT.